This T cell receptor beta chain was captured by sequencing in a study of fetal regulatory T cell absence and autoimmunity. Turning to this clone: Its antigen is unknown.

This CDR3 contains 13 residues. Germline-derived CDR1 and CDR2 are SGHTA and FQGNSA. The ends were cut back, 2 bases at V and 0 bases at J, with 5 bases in the middle. Study-wide results and caveats: Antigen-driven pancreatic autoimmunity before birth in IPEX was inferred from oligoclonal enrichment. Compared with cord blood, pancreas showed oligoclonal TCR enrichment, some clones over 90-fold. TRB gene family usage was broadly similar in cord blood and pancreas.

The survey-level immunoSEQ assay was used. Method: immunoSEQ multiplex PCR; TCRdb's copy keeps in-frame clones and lacks some. The table records about 95,000 clones, around 72% of them present only once. This chain uses TRBV7-2 with TRBJ2-7; no reliable D call. The sample consisted of pancreas tissue. This TCR derives from a male donor with IPEX syndrome. CDR3 protein: CASSLRFSYEQYF. In DNA, the CDR3 is TGTGCCAGCAGCTTAAGGTTCTCCTACGAGCAGTACTTC.